The entry below gives a single TCR beta chain sequence along with its context. Its specificity is unknown. This specimen belongs to a study of tumor-infiltrating lymphocytes in glioblastoma multiforme. Regarding the study as a whole: RNA-based TCR sequencing may distort clone frequencies, since cells carry unequal TCR transcript numbers.

Multiple V-beta primers and a C-beta primer amplified TCRB from RNA. From the multiplex PCR reads, TCRdb called clonotypes with MiXCR, one entry per CDR3 protein. Of 15,000 to 20,000 distinct CDR3 sequences listed, around 68% are singletons. The sequencing sample was made of peripheral blood. The sequence derives from a male donor with glioblastoma.

The DNA for the CDR3 is TGTGCCTTCAGCTTAAATAGGGGGAATGAGCAGTTCTTC. This encodes CAFSLNRGNEQFF. The rearrangement uses TRBV11-2 and TRBJ2-1; a weak D match, TRBD1 (6 bases). Trimming pared 11 bases from V and 7 bases from J, leaving 18 bases between. Germline V gene data show CDR1 as SGHAT and CDR2 as FQNNGV. The CDR3 consists of 13 residues.